Presented here are 21 T cell receptor beta chains from one specimen sequenced in a study of blood T cell repertoires in COVID-19. Measured with immunoSEQ multiplex PCR; TCRdb has only the in-frame clones, and not every one. The table has under 450,000 clones, roughly 86% seen once; the top ten hold under 1.2%. The material sequenced was peripheral blood. The receptors derive from a human donor with acute or convalescent COVID-19. The donor label of this sample is uncertain.

The J gene is TRBJ2-7, the V gene TRBV12-3 or TRBV12-4; D is perhaps TRBD1 (5 bases). V was shortened by 6 bases and J by 1 base, with 10 bases between the two germline ends. The CDR3 totals 13 residues. The CDR3 sequence: CASRGTGSYEQYF. In nucleotides, the CDR3 is TGTGCCAGCAGAGGAACAGGATCCTACGAGCAGTACTTC.

The V and J genes are TRBV7-2 and TRBJ2-1, with D maybe TRBD2 (5 bases). The length of the CDR3 is 14 residues. CDR1 and CDR2 (germline): SGHTA, FQGNSA. Trimming shortened V by 1 base and J by 5 bases, and 9 bases separated the two germline ends. CDR3 DNA: TGTGCCAGCAGCTTAGAGACTATAAACAATGAGCAGTTCTTC. Translation gives CASSLETINNEQFF.

The rearrangement uses TRBV6-5 and TRBJ1-6, with TRBD1 matching over 7 bases. The CDR3 is 16 amino acids. Germline V gene sequence: CDR1 MNHEY, CDR2 SVGAGI. The junction had 2 bases not matched to a gene; V was cut back by 0 bases and J by 3 bases. The CDR3 DNA sequence: TGTGCCAGCAGTTACTCGACAGGGCACTATAATTCACCCCTCCACTTT. It translates to CASSYSTGHYNSPLHF.

This chain connects TRBV27 to TRBJ1-5, with 8 bases aligning to TRBD1. This CDR3 has 17 residues. Looked up from germline, CDR1 is MNHEY and CDR2 is SMNVEV (reference sequence). Trimming took 8 bases from V and 0 from J; bases not matched to a gene: 12. CDR3 bases: TGTGCCAGCCGGACCGGGACAGGATTATATAGCAATCAGCCCCAGCATTTT. This gives the protein CASRTGTGLYSNQPQHF.

This chain joins TRBV28 and TRBJ1-6, with D perhaps TRBD1 (5 bases). V dropped 2 bases and J dropped 13 bases, with 15 bases sitting between them. Germline assignment: CDR1 MDHEN and CDR2 SYDVKM. The CDR3 runs 14 residues. CDR3 nucleotide sequence: TGTGCCAGCAGTTTAAAGGGGACTACCCCCCCCCTCCACTTT. It is translated as CASSLKGTTPPLHF.

J is TRBJ1-1 and V is TRBV19; tentatively, D is TRBD1 (5 bases). Germline V CDR1 and CDR2: LNHDA, SQIVND (reference sequence). V shed 5 bases and J shed 1 base, with 17 bases lying between them. CDR3 length: 16 residues. The CDR3 DNA sequence: TGTGCCAGTAGTTCTTGGGGCCGTTTTCCGAACACTGAAGCTTTCTTT. Amino acids: CASSSWGRFPNTEAFF.

J is TRBJ1-2 and V is TRBV5-1; TRBD1 agrees at 8 bases. V shed 4 bases, J shed 4 bases, and the junction held 15 bases outside the gene matches. The CDR3 covers 17 residues. Germline V gene lookup returns CDR1 SGHRS and CDR2 YFSETQ. DNA of the CDR3: TGCGCCAGCAGCATCCCCGACAGGGGCGGCGTTGCCTATGGCTACACCTTC. Protein product: CASSIPDRGGVAYGYTF.

The rearrangement joins TRBV28 to TRBJ1-2; perhaps TRBD1 as D (6 bases). CDR3 size: 12 residues. Germline-derived CDR1 and CDR2 are MDHEN and SYDVKM. The germline V and J ends were trimmed by 5 bases and 7 bases, with 11 bases remaining between them. The CDR3: CASSIAGVGYTF. For the CDR3, the DNA is TGTGCCAGCAGTATCGCAGGGGTTGGCTACACCTTC.

This rearrangement joins TRBV5-6 to TRBJ2-7, with D uncertain. Germline assignment: CDR1 SGHDT and CDR2 YYEEEE. V lost 2 bases and J lost 0, with 9 bases in between. CDR3 length equals 14 residues. The CDR3 region has the DNA TGTGCCAGCAGCTTAGGCGGCGGCTCCTACGAGCAGTACTTC. Its protein product is CASSLGGGSYEQYF.

The gene calls are TRBV10-2 and TRBJ2-7, with D possibly TRBD1 on 6 matching bases. The germline V gene has CDR1 WSHSY and CDR2 SAAADI. Between the trimmed V and J ends, which lost 6 bases and 4 bases, there was a span of 7 bases. The CDR3 loop spans 11 amino acids. The CDR3: CASRDSYEQYF. The CDR3 DNA follows: TGCGCCAGCAGGGACAGTTACGAGCAGTACTTC.

This clone came up once. J is TRBJ1-1 and V is TRBV30; D gene uncertain. The V end lost 5 bases, the J end lost 4 bases, and 23 bases lay between the germline ends. There are 16 residues in the CDR3. Germline V CDR1 and CDR2: GTSNPN, SVGIG (reference sequence). The CDR3 spells CAWHWKPSTGITEAFF. The DNA of the CDR3 is TGTGCCTGGCATTGGAAGCCTTCCACGGGGATCACTGAAGCTTTCTTT.

The rearrangement uses TRBV5-1 and TRBJ2-3; a possible D gene is TRBD1 (6 bases). V was clipped by 4 bases and J by 0 bases, with 18 bases between them. This CDR3 is 17 amino acids long. Germline CDR1 SGHRS, CDR2 YFSETQ. The CDR3 loop is CASSHQARGSSTDTQYF. CDR3 coding DNA: TGCGCCAGCAGCCATCAGGCCAGGGGATCTAGCACAGATACGCAGTATTTT.

The chain carries TRBV19 and TRBJ2-3; D is undetermined. Germline lookup yields CDR1 LNHDA and CDR2 SQIVND (reference sequence). There are 16 residues in the CDR3. Trimming removed 7 bases from V and 2 bases from J, with 19 bases in between. CDR3 protein: CASMPALGPDTDTQYF. The CDR3 coding sequence is TGTGCCAGTATGCCCGCTCTTGGGCCGGACACAGATACGCAGTATTTT.

The chain couples TRBV27 to TRBJ1-1; 11 nucleotides line up with TRBD1. Germline CDR1 MNHEY, CDR2 SMNVEV (reference sequence). After removal of 4 bases from V and 4 bases from J, the junction contained 5 bases not matched to a gene. The CDR3 consists of 15 residues. The CDR3 is CASSSDRGPTTEAFF. CDR3 DNA sequence: TGTGCCAGCAGTTCGGACAGGGGGCCGACCACTGAAGCTTTCTTT.

The chain recombines TRBV10-1 with TRBJ2-7; 9 nucleotides agree with TRBD1. Trimming cost V 10 bases and J 0 bases; bases outside gene matches: 4. Germline CDR1 reads WNHNN; CDR2 reads SYGVQD (reference sequence). This CDR3 has 13 amino acids. The CDR3 spells CATGQGSSYEQYF. The CDR3 bases are TGCGCCACCGGACAGGGGAGCTCCTACGAGCAGTACTTC.

The chain combines TRBV3-1 (or the pseudogene TRBV3-2) with TRBJ1-1; D remains ambiguous. The germline V gene encodes CDR1 LGHDT and CDR2 YNNKEL (reference sequence). Trimming removed 1 base at V and 10 bases at J, with 13 bases between. CDR3 size: 13 residues. The CDR3 region is CASSQVGLRRAFF. CDR3 coding DNA: TGTGCCAGCAGCCAAGTGGGTCTTCGGAGAGCTTTCTTT.

There are many counts of this clone. The chain has TRBV10-1 and TRBJ2-3; D unresolved. Trimming left V 6 bases short and J 3 bases short, with 16 bases between. CDR3 length: 15 residues. The germline gives CDR1 WNHNN, CDR2 SYGVQD (reference sequence). The CDR3 DNA sequence: TGCGCCAGCAGCCGAAGGAACCAGGTGACAGATACGCAGTATTTT. It is translated as CASSRRNQVTDTQYF.

The rearrangement links TRBV2 to TRBJ2-1; TRBD1 aligns across 10 bases. The germline V gene encodes CDR1 SNHLY and CDR2 FYNNEI. The CDR3 runs to 13 residues. With 5 bases clipped from V and 7 bases from J, the junction kept 2 bases outside the gene matches. Written as DNA, the CDR3 is TGTGCCAGCAGTACGGGACAGGGGAATGAGCAGTTCTTC. It specifies CASSTGQGNEQFF.

This rearrangement joins TRBV25-1 to TRBJ2-2, with TRBD2 as a possible D gene (5 bases). With 3 bases removed from V and 4 bases from J, the gap between germline ends came to 12 bases. Germline assignment: CDR1 MGHDK and CDR2 SYGVNS. This CDR3 is built from 15 residues. The CDR3 loop is CASSDPQRTTGELFF. CDR3 nucleotide sequence: TGTGCCAGCAGTGACCCACAGCGGACCACCGGGGAGCTGTTTTTT.

The genes are TRBV28 and TRBJ1-1, with D perhaps matching TRBD1 (5 bases). V was trimmed by 3 bases and J by 7 bases, leaving 21 bases between them. This CDR3 is 16 amino acids long. From germline, CDR1 is MDHEN and CDR2 SYDVKM. The DNA of the CDR3 is TGTGCCAGCAGTTTGTATCGGTATCAGGGAATGGGTGAAGCTTTCTTT. It translates to CASSLYRYQGMGEAFF. Looking up the rest from reference TRBV28 and TRBJ1-1 gives the full variable domain: DVKVTQSSRYLVKRTGEKVFLECVQDMDHENMFWYRQDPGLGLRLIYFSYDVKMKEKGDIPEGYSVSREKKERFSLILESASTNQTSMYLCASSLYRYQGMGEAFFGQGTRLTVV.

The genes are TRBV18 and TRBJ1-6, with D perhaps matching TRBD1 (6 bases). This CDR3 contains 16 residues. Between the trimmed V and J ends, which lost 3 bases and 4 bases, there was a span of 13 bases. Germline lookup yields CDR1 KGHSH and CDR2 LQKENI. Written as DNA, the CDR3 is TGTGCCAGCTCACCCGGGCGGCAGGGGTATAATTCACCCCTCCACTTT. Translating gives CASSPGRQGYNSPLHF.